This passage covers 11 T cell receptor beta chains from one sample sequenced in a study of blood T cell repertoires in COVID-19. Here immunoSEQ multiplex PCR was the method, and the copy in TCRdb shows in-frame clones only, minus some. The sample lists around 100,000 clones, roughly 86% occurring once. Source material: peripheral blood. The receptor set was obtained from a man aged 40-49 years with acute or convalescent COVID-19.

This clone was seen a few times. The chain is built from TRBV5-6 and TRBJ2-7, with 7 bases identical to TRBD1. There are 13 residues in the CDR3. V trimming: 4 bases; J trimming: 2 bases; junction bases outside the gene matches: 3. The germline CDR1 and CDR2 sequences are SGHDT and YYEEEE. The CDR3 nucleotides read TGTGCCAGCAGCGCCGGGACAGCCTACGAGCAGTACTTC. Translated, it gives CASSAGTAYEQYF.

The V call is TRBV5-1, the J call TRBJ1-6; D remains ambiguous. The CDR3 loop spans 15 amino acids. Germline V gene sequence: CDR1 SGHRS, CDR2 YFSETQ. V lost 7 bases and J lost 5, with 16 bases in between. The CDR3 sequence: CASSLSGRNNSPLHF. The CDR3 coding sequence is TGCGCCAGCTCCCTATCGGGGAGGAATAATTCACCCCTCCACTTT.

J is TRBJ1-2 and V is TRBV6-1, with 8 bases aligning to TRBD1. The CDR3 has 15 residues. Unmatched junction bases numbered 7, after V lost 3 bases and J lost 4 bases. CDR1 is MNHNS and CDR2 is SASEGT in the germline V gene. DNA for the CDR3: TGTGCCAGCAGTGATACCGGACAGGGAGTCTATGGCTACACCTTC. Translated: CASSDTGQGVYGYTF.

CDR3 residues: CASSEPQDRGPGYTF. CDR3 in DNA: TGCGCCAGCAGCGAACCACAGGACAGGGGGCCTGGCTACACCTTC. V is TRBV5-1 and J is TRBJ1-2; 11 bases fit TRBD1. Trimming removed 4 bases from V and 7 bases from J; junction bases left unmatched: 9. CDR1 is SGHRS, CDR2 YFSETQ, per germline. The CDR3 runs to 15 residues.

The chain uses TRBV6-6 and TRBJ1-4; D perhaps matches TRBD1 (5 bases). V was shortened by 2 bases and J by 2 bases, with 6 bases between the two germline ends. This CDR3 is 14 amino acids long. CDR1 is MNHNY and CDR2 is SVGAGI in the germline V gene (reference sequence). The CDR3 nucleotides read TGTGCCAGCAGTTACAAGGGGACTAATGAAAAACTGTTTTTT. Protein: CASSYKGTNEKLFF.

The rearrangement uses TRBV4-1 and TRBJ2-2, with 8 bases matching TRBD2. The germline gives CDR1 MGHRA, CDR2 YSYEKL. J was trimmed by 7 bases and V by 0 bases; bases with no gene match: 4. This CDR3 is built from 15 residues. DNA for the CDR3: TGCGCCAGCAGCCAAGAAGGGCTAGCGGGCGGGGAGCTGTTTTTT. Its protein product is CASSQEGLAGGELFF.

V is TRBV6-2 or TRBV6-3 and J is TRBJ1-5; 7 bases align to TRBD1. The J segment lost 0 bases and the V segment lost 6 bases, leaving 2 bases of the junction unmatched. CDR3 length: 14 residues. Germline V gene data show CDR1 as MNHEY and CDR2 as SVGEGT. CDR3 bases: TGTGCCAGCAGCCGGGACAGTAGCAATCAGCCCCAGCATTTT. Translation: CASSRDSSNQPQHF.

J is TRBJ2-7 and V is TRBV27, with D perhaps matching TRBD2 (6 bases). Trimming left V 5 bases short and J 1 base short, with 12 bases between. Germline V gives CDR1 MNHEY, CDR2 SMNVEV (reference sequence). The CDR3 extends over 14 amino acids. Here the CDR3 reads CASSPWGESYEQYF. The DNA of the CDR3 is TGTGCCAGCAGTCCCTGGGGGGAGTCCTACGAGCAGTACTTC.

The rearrangement uses TRBV9 and TRBJ1-2; a weak D match, TRBD1 (5 bases). CDR1 and CDR2 from the germline V gene are SGDLS and YYNGEE. With 0 bases removed from V and 0 bases from J, the gap between germline ends came to 9 bases. This CDR3 has 15 residues. The CDR3 DNA is TGTGCCAGCAGCGTAGGGGACTTCCCTAACTATGGCTACACCTTC. Translated, it gives CASSVGDFPNYGYTF.

The rearrangement links TRBV5-1 to TRBJ2-3; 8 nucleotides align to TRBD2. Losses at the gene ends were 0 bases for V and 4 bases for J; bases not matched to a gene: 4. Germline V gene data show CDR1 as SGHRS and CDR2 as YFSETQ. The CDR3 length is 15 residues. CDR3 residues: CASSLGSGSADTQYF. CDR3 nucleotide sequence: TGCGCCAGCAGCTTGGGGAGCGGGAGCGCAGATACGCAGTATTTT.

The V and J genes are TRBV3-1 (or the pseudogene TRBV3-2) and TRBJ2-1, with TRBD2 matching over 10 bases. This CDR3 region has 14 residues. After removal of 4 bases from V and 15 bases from J, the junction contained 12 bases not matched to a gene. CDR1 LGHDT and CDR2 YNNKEL come from the germline V gene (reference sequence). In DNA, the CDR3 is TGTGCCAGCAGCCGTAGACACGGACTAGCGGTTTCGTTCTTC. This sequence encodes CASSRRHGLAVSFF.